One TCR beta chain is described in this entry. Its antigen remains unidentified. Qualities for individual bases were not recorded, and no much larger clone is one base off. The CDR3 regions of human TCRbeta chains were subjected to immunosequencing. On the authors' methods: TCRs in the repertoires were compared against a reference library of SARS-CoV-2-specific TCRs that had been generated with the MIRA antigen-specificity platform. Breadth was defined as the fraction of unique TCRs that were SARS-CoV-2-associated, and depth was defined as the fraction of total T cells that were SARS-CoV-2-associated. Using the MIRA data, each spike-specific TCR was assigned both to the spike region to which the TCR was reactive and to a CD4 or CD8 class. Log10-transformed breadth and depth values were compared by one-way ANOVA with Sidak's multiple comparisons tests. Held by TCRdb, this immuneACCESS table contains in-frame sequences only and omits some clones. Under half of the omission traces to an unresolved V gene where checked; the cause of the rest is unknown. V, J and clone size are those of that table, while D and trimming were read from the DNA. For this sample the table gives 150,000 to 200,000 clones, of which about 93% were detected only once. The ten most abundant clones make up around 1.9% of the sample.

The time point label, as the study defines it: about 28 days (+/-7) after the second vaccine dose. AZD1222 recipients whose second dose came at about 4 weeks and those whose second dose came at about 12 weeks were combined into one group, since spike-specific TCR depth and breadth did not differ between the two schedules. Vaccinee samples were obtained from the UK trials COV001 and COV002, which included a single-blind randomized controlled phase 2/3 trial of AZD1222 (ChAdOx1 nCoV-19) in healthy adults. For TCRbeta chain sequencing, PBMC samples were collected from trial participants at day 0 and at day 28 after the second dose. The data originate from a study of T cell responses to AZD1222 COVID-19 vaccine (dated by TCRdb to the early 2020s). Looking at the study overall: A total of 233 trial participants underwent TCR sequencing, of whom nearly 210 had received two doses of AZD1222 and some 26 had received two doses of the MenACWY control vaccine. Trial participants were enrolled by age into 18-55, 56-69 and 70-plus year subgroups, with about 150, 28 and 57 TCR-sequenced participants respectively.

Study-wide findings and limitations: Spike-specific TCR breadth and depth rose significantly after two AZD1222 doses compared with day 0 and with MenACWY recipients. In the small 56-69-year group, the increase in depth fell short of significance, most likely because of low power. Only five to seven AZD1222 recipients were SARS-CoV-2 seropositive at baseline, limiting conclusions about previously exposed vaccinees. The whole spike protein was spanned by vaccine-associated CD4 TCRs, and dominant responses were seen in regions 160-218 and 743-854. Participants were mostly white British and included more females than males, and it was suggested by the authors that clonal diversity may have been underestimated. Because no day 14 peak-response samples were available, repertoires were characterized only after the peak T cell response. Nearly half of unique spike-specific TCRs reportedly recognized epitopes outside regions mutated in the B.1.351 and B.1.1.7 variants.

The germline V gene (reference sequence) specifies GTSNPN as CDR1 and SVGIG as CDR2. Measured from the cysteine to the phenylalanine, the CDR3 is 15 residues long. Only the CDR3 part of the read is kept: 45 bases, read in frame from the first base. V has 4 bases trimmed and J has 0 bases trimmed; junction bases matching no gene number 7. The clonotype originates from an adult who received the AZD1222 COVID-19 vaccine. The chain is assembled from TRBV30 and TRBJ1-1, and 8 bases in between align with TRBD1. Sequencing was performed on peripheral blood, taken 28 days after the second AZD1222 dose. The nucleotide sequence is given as TGTGCCTGGAATTCAGGGGGCTCTCTGAACACTGAAGCTTTCTTT. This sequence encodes CAWNSGGSLNTEAFF.